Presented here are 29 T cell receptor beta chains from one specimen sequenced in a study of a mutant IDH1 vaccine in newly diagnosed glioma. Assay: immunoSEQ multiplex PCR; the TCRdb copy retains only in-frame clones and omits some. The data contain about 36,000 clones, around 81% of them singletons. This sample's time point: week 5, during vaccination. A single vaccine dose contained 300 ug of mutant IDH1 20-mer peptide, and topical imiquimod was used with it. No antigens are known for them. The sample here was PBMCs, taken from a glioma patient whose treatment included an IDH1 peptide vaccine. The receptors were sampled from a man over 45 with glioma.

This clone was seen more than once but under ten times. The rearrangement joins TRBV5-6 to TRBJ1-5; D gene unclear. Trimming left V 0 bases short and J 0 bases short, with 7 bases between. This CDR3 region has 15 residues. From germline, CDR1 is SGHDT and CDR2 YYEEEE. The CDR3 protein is CASSLGRLSNQPQHF. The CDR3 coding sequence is TGTGCCAGCAGCTTGGGGAGACTTAGCAATCAGCCCCAGCATTTT.

The CDR3 DNA follows: TGTGCCAGCAGCGTAGCCGTGGTAGCAGCCCCCTACGAGCAGTACTTC. Translation: CASSVAVVAAPYEQYF. V gene TRBV9 combines with J gene TRBJ2-7, with D unresolved. The germline gives CDR1 SGDLS, CDR2 YYNGEE. The CDR3 length is 16 residues. V was clipped by 0 bases and J by 2 bases, with 15 bases between them.

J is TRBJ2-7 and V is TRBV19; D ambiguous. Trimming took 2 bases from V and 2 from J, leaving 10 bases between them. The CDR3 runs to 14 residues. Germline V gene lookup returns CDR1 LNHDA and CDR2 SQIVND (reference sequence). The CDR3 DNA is TGTGCCAGTAGTATATCCGACACTGCCTACGAGCAGTACTTC. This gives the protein CASSISDTAYEQYF.

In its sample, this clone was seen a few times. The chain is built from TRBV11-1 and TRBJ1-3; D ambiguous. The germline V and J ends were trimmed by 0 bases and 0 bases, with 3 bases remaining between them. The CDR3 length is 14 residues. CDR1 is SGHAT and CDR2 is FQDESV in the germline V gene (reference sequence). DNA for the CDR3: TGTGCCAGCAGCTTAGCACTCTCTGGAAACACCATATATTTT. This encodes CASSLALSGNTIYF.

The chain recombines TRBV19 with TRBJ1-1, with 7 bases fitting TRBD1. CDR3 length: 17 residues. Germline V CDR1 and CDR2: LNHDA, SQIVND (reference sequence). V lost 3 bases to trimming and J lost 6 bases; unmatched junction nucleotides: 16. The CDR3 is CASSIPPYRGYRPEAFF. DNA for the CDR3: TGTGCCAGTAGTATCCCCCCTTACAGGGGATATCGCCCTGAAGCTTTCTTT.

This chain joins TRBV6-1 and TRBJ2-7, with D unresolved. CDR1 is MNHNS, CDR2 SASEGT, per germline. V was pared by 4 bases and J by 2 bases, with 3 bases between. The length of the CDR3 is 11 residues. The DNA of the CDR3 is TGTGCCAGCAGTGGCGCCTACGAGCAGTACTTC. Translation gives CASSGAYEQYF.

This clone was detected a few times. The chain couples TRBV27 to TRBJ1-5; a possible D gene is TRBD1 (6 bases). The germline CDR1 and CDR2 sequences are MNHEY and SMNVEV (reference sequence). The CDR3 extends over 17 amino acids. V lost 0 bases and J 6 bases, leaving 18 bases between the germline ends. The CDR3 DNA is TGTGCCAGCAGTTTATCCCGCCTATTAACGGGGGCTCAGCCCCAGCATTTT. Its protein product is CASSLSRLLTGAQPQHF.

This CDR3 reads CASSAGQTGYEQYF. The CDR3, as DNA: TGTGCCAGCAGCGCCGGACAGACCGGGTACGAGCAGTACTTC. The chain uses TRBV9 and TRBJ2-7; a possible D gene is TRBD1 (6 bases). This CDR3 is built from 14 residues. Germline loops: CDR1 SGDLS, CDR2 YYNGEE. Trimming took 3 bases from V and 4 from J, leaving 14 bases between them.

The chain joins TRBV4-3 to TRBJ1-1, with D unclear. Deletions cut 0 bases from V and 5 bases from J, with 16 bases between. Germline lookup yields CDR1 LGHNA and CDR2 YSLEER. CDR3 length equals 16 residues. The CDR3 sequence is CASSQDYPRRVTEAFF. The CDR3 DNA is TGCGCCAGCAGCCAAGATTACCCCCGTCGGGTAACTGAAGCTTTCTTT.

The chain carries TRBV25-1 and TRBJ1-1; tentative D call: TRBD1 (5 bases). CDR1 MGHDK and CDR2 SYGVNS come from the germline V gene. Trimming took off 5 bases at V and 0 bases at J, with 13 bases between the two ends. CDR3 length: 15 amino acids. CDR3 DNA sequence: TGTGCCAGCAGTCCCCACGAACAGGTGAACACTGAAGCTTTCTTT. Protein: CASSPHEQVNTEAFF.

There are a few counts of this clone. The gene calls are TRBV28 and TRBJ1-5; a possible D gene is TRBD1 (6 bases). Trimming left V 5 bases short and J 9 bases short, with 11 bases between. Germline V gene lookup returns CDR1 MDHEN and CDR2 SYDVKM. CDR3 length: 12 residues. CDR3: CASSLPRGPQHF. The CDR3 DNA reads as TGTGCCAGCAGTCTCCCCAGGGGGCCCCAGCATTTT.

The CDR3 region has the DNA TGTGCCAGTGGACGGTCAAGCTCCTATAATTCACCCCTCCACTTT. Translated, it gives CASGRSSSYNSPLHF. The V and J genes are TRBV14 and TRBJ1-6; D call uncertain. The CDR3 length is 15 residues. Germline V lookup: CDR1 SGHDN, CDR2 FVKESK. The germline V and J ends were trimmed by 9 bases and 0 bases, with 12 bases remaining between them.

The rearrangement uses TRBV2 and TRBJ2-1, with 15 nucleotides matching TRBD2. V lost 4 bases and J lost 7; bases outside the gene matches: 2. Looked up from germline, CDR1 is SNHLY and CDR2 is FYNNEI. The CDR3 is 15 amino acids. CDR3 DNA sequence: TGTGCCAGCAGTGGGGGACTAGCGGGGGGAAATGAGCAGTTCTTC. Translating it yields CASSGGLAGGNEQFF.

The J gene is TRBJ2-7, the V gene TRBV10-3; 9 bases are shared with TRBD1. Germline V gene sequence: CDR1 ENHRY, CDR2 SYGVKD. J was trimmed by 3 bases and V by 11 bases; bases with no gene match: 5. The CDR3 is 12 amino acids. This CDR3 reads CAAGTGYYEQYF. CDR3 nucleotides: TGTGCCGCCGGGACAGGGTACTACGAGCAGTACTTC.

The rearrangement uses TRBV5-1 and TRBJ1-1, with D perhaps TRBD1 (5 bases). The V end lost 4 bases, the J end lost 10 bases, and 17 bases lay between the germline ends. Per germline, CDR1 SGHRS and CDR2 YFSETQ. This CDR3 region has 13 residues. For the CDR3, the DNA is TGCGCCAGCAGCCGACCTGGGGACCTCGGAGCTTTCTTT. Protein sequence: CASSRPGDLGAFF.

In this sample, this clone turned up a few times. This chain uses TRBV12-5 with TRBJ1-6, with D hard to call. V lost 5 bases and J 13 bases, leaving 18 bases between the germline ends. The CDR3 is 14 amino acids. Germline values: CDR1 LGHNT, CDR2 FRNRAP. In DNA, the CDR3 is TGTGCTAGTGGTCCCGAGAAAGGGATGGGCCCCCTCCACTTT. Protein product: CASGPEKGMGPLHF.

The CDR3 region is CASSLSLGGETEAFF. The CDR3, as DNA: TGTGCCAGCAGCTTATCTTTGGGTGGTGAAACTGAAGCTTTCTTT. The genes are TRBV7-9 and TRBJ1-1, with no clear D. CDR3 length: 15 amino acids. Trimming removed 2 bases from V and 5 bases from J, with 15 bases in between. CDR1 and CDR2 from the germline V gene are SEHNR and FQNEAQ (reference sequence).

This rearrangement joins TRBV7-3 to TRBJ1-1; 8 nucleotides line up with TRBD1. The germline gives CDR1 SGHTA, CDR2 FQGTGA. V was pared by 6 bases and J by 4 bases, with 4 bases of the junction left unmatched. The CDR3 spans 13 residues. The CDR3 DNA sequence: TGTGCCAGCAGGAGGACAGGGACCACTGAAGCTTTCTTT. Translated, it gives CASRRTGTTEAFF.

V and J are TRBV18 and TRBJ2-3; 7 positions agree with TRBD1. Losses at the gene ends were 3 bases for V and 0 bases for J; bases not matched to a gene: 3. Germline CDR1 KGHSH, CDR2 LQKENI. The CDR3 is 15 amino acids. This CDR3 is CASSPRQGSTDTQYF. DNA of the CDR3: TGTGCCAGCTCACCTCGACAGGGAAGCACAGATACGCAGTATTTT.

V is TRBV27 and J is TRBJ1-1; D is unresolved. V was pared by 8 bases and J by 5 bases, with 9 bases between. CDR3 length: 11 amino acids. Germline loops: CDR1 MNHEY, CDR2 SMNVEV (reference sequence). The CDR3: CASYVWTEAFF. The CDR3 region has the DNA TGTGCCAGCTACGTGTGGACTGAAGCTTTCTTT.

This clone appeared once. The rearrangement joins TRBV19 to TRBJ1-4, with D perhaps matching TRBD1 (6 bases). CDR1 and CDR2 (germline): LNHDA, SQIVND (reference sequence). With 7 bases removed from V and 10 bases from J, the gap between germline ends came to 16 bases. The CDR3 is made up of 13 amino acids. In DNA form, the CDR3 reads TGTGCCAGTACCCCCCTAGGGGGACGAAAACTGTTTTTT. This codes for CASTPLGGRKLFF.

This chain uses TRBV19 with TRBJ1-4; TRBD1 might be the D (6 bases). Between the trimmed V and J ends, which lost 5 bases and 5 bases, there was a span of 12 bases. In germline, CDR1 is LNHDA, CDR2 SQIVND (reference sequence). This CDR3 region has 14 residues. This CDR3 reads CASSEDSANEKLFF. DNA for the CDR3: TGTGCCAGTAGTGAGGACAGCGCCAATGAAAAACTGTTTTTT.

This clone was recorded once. The CDR3 sequence is CASTGITNYGYTF. The DNA for the CDR3 is TGTGCCAGTACCGGGATAACCAACTATGGCTACACCTTC. V usage is TRBV19 and J usage is TRBJ1-2; unclear D gene. Germline V gives CDR1 LNHDA, CDR2 SQIVND (reference sequence). The V gene lost 7 bases and the J gene lost 2 bases, with 11 bases spanning the gap. The CDR3 runs to 13 residues.

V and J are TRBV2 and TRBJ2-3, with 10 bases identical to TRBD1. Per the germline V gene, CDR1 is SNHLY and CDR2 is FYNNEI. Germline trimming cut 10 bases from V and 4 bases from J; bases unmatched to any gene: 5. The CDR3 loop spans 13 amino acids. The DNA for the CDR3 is TGTGCCATCCGGGACAGGGGCCCAGATACGCAGTATTTT. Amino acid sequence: CAIRDRGPDTQYF.

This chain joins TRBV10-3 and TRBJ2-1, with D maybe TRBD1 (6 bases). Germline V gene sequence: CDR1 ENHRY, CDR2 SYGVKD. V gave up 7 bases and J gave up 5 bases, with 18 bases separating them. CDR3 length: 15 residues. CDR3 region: CAIKGDITRNNEQFF. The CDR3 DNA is TGTGCCATCAAAGGGGACATCACGCGGAACAATGAGCAGTTCTTC.

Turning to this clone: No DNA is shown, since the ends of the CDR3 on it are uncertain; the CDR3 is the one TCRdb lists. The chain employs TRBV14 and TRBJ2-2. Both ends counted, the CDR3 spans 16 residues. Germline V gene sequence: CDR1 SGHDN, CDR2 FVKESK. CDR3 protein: CASSQDGGRRAGELFF.

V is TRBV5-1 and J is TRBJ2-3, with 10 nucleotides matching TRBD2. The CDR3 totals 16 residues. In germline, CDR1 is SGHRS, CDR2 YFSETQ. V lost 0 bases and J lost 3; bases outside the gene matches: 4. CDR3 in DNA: TGCGCCAGCAGCTTGGATCTAGCGGGAGTTACAGATACGCAGTATTTT. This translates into CASSLDLAGVTDTQYF.

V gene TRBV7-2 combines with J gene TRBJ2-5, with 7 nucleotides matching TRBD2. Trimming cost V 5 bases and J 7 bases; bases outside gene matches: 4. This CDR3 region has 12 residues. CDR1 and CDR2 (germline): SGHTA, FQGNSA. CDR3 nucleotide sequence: TGTGCCAGCAGCGATGGGAGGGGGACCCAGTACTTC. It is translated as CASSDGRGTQYF.

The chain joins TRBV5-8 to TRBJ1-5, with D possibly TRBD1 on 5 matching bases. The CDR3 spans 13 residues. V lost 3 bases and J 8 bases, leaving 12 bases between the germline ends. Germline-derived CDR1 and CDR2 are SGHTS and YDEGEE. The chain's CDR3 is CASSYRPGEPQHF. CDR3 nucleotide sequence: TGTGCCAGCAGCTACAGACCGGGGGAGCCCCAGCATTTT.